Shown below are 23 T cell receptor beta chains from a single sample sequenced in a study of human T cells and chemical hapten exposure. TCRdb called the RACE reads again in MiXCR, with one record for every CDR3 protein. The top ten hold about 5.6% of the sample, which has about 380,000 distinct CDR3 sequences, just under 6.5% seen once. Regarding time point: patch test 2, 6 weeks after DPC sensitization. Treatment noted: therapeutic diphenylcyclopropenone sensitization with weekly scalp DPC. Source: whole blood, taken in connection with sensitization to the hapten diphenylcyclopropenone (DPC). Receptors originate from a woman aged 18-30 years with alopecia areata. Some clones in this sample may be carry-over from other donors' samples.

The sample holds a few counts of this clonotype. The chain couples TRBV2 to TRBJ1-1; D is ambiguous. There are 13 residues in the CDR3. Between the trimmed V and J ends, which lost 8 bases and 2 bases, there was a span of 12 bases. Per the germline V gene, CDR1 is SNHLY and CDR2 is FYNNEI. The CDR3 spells CASLREGNTEAFF. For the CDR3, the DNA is TGTGCCAGCTTAAGGGAGGGAAACACTGAAGCTTTCTTT.

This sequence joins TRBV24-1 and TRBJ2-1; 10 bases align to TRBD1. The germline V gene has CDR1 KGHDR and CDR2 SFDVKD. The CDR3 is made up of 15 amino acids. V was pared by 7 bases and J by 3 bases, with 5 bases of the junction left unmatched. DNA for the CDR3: TGTGCCACCAGGGCTGGACAGGGGGACTACAATGAGCAGTTCTTC. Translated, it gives CATRAGQGDYNEQFF.

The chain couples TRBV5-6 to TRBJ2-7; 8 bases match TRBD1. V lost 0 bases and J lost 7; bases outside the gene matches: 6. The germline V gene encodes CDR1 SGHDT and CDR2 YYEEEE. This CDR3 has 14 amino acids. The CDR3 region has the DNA TGTGCCAGCAGCTTGGGACAGGGGTCGGGTGAGCAGTACTTC. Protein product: CASSLGQGSGEQYF.

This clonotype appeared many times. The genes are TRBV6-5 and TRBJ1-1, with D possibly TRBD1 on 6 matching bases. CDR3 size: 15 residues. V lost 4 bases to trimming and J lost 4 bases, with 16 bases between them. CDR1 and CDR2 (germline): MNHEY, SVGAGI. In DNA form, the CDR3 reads TGTGCCAGCAGTTCCCTTGGGGGGCCGATCACTGAAGCTTTCTTT. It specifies CASSSLGGPITEAFF.

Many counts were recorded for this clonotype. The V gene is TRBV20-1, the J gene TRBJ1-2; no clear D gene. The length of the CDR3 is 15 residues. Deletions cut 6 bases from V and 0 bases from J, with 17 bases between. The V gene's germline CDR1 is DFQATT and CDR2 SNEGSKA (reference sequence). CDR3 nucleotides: TGCAGTGCCACGAGCTGGGCTGGAGCTAACTATGGCTACACCTTC. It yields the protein CSATSWAGANYGYTF.

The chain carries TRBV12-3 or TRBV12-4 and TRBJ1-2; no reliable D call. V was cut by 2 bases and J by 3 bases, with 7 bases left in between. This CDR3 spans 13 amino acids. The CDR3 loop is CASSLTEDYGYTF. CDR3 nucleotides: TGTGCCAGCAGTTTAACGGAAGACTATGGCTACACCTTC.

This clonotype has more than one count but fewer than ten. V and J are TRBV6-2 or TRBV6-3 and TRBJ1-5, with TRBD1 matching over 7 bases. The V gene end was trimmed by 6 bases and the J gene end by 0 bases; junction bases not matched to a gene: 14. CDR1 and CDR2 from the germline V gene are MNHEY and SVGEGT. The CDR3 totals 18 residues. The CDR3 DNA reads TGTGCCAGCAGAACACACGGGACAGATTCATATAGCAATCAGCCCCAGCATTTT. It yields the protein CASRTHGTDSYSNQPQHF.

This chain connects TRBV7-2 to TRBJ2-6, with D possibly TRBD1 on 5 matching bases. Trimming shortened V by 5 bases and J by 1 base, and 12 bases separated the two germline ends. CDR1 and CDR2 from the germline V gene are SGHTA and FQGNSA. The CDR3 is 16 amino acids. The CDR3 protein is CASSQSRASGANVLTF. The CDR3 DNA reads TGTGCCAGCAGCCAAAGCAGGGCATCTGGGGCCAACGTCCTGACTTTC.

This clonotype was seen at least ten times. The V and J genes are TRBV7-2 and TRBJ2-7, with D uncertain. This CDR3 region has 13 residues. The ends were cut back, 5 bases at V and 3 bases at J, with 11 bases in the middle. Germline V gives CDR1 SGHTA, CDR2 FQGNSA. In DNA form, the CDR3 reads TGTGCCAGCAGCCCCGACGGGTACTACGAGCAGTACTTC. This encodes CASSPDGYYEQYF. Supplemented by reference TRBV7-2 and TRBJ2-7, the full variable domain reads GAGVSQSPSNKVTEKGKDVELRCDPISGHTALYWYRQSLGQGLEFLIYFQGNSAPDKSGLPSDRFSAERTGGSVSTLTIQRTQQEDSAVYLCASSPDGYYEQYFGPGTRLTVT.

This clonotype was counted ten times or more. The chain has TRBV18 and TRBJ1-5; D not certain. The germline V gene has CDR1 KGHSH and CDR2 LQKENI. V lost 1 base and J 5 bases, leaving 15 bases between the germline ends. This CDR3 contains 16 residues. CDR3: CASSPLGSARDQPQHF. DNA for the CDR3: TGTGCCAGCTCACCACTGGGGTCAGCACGCGATCAGCCCCAGCATTTT.

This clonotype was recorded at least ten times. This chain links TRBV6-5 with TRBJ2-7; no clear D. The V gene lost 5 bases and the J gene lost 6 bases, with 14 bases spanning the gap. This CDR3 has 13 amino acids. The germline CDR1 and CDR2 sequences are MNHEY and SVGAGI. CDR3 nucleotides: TGTGCCAGCAGTAAAGGCTTCTCCCTCGAGCAGTACTTC. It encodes CASSKGFSLEQYF.

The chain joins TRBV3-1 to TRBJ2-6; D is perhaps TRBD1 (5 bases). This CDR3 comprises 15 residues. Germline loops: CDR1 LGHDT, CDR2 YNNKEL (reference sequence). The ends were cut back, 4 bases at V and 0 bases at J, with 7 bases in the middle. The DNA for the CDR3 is TGTGCCAGCAGCCCCAGGGACTCTGGGGCCAACGTCCTGACTTTC. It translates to CASSPRDSGANVLTF.

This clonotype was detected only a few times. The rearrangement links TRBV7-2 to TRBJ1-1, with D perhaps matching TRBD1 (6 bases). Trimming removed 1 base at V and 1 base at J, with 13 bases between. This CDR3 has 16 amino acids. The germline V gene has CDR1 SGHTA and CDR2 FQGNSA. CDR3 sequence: CASSLVGGGENTEAFF. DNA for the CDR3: TGTGCCAGCAGCTTAGTAGGGGGTGGGGAGAACACTGAAGCTTTCTTT.

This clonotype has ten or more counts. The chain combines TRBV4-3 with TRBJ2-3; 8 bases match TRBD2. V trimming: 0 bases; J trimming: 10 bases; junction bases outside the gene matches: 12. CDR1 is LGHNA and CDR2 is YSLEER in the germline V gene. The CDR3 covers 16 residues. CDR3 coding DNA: TGCGCCAGCAGCCAAGATCAACGGGGGGGCCTCTCTCCGCAGTATTTT. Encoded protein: CASSQDQRGGLSPQYF.

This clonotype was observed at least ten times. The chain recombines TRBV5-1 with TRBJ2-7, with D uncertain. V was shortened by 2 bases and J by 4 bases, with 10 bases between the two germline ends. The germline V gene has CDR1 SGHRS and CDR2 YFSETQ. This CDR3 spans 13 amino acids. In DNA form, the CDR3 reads TGCGCCAGCAGCTTTGTAACTGAATACGAGCAGTACTTC. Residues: CASSFVTEYEQYF.

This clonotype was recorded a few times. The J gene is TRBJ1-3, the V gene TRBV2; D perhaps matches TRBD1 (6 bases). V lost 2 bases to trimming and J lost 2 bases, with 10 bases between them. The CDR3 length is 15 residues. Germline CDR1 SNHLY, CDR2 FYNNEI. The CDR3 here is CASSEWRTAGNTIYF. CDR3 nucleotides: TGTGCCAGCAGTGAATGGCGGACAGCTGGAAACACCATATATTTT.

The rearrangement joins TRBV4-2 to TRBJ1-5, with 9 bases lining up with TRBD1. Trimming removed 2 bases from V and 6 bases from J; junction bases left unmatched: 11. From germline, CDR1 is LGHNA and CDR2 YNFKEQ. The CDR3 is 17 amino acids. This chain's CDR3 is CASSQNQGDRVSQPQHF. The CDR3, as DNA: TGTGCCAGCAGCCAAAACCAGGGGGACAGGGTTTCTCAGCCCCAGCATTTT.

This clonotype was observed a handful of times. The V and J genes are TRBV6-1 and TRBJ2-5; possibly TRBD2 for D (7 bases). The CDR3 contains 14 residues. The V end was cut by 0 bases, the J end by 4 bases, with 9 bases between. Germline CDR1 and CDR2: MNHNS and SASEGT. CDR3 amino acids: CASSEAGGRETQYF. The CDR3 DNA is TGTGCCAGCAGTGAAGCGGGGGGGCGAGAGACCCAGTACTTC.

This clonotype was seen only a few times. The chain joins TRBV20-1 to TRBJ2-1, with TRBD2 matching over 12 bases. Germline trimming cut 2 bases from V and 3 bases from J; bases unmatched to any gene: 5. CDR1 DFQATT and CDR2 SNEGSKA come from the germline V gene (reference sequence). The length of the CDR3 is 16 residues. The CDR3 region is CSARSSGGADYNEQFF. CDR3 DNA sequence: TGCAGTGCTAGATCTAGCGGGGGGGCCGACTACAATGAGCAGTTCTTC.

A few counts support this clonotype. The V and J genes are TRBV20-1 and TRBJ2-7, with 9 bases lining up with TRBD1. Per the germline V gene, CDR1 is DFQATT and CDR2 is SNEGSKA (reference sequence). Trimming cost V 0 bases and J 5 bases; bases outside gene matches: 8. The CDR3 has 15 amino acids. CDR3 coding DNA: TGCAGTGCTAGAGACCCGGGACAGGGATTAAACGAGCAGTACTTC. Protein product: CSARDPGQGLNEQYF.

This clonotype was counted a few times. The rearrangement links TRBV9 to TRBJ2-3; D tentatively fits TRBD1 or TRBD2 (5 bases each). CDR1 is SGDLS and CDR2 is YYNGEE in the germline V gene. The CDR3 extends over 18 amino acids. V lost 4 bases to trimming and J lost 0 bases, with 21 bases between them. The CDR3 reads CASSRDEGPHSSTDTQYF. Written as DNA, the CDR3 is TGTGCCAGCAGCCGTGATGAGGGACCCCACTCTAGCACAGATACGCAGTATTTT.

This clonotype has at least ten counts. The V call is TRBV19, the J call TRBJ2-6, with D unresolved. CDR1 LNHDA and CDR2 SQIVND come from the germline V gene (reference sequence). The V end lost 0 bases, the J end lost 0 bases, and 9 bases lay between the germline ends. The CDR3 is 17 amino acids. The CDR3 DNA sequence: TGTGCCAGTAGTATAGATGGAAGTTACTCTGGGGCCAACGTCCTGACTTTC. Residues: CASSIDGSYSGANVLTF.

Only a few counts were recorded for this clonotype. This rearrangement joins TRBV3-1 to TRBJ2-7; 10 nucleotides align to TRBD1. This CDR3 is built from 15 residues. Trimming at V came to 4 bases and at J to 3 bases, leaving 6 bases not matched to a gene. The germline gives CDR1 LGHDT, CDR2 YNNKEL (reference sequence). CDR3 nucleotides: TGTGCCAGCAGCCGGCTCGGACAGGGGGACTACGAGCAGTACTTC. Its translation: CASSRLGQGDYEQYF.